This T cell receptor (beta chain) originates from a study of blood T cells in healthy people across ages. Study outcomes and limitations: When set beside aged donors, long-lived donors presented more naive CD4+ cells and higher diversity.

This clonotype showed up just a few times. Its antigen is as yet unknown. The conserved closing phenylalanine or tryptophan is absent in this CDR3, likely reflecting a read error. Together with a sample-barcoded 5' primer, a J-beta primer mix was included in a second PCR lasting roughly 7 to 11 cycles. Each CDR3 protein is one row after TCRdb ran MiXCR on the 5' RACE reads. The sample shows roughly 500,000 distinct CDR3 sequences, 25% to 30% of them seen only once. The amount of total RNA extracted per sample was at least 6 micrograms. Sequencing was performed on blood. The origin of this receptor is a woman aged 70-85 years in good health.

CDR3 nucleotides: TGTGCCAGCAGCCGCGGACGGCTTAATGAAAAACTGTTTTCT. It specifies CASSRGRLNEKLFS. This chain uses TRBV6-5 with TRBJ1-4, with D unclear. Germline V CDR1 and CDR2: MNHEY, SVGAGI. The CDR3 has 14 amino acids. V lost 6 bases, J lost 4 bases, and 12 bases lay in between.